A single sample gave rise to the 17 T cell receptor beta chains below, sequenced in a study of cytomegalovirus exposure and HLA in healthy donors. The PCR ran on 60 Vbeta and 13 Jbeta primers. Sequenced by immunoSEQ multiplex PCR; TCRdb stores in-frame clones only, minus some. The ten top clones account for 0.79%, within a sample of 150,000 to 200,000 clones. Sample: PBMCs. The receptors come from a woman between 18 and 30 years old in good health and CMV-seropositive.

The chain employs TRBV2 and TRBJ2-5; 7 bases map to TRBD2. There are 17 residues in the CDR3. V dropped 2 bases and J dropped 5; count of bases not matched to a gene: 14. Germline CDR1 reads SNHLY; CDR2 reads FYNNEI. The CDR3 reads CASSESPPGAGWETQYF. In DNA form, the CDR3 reads TGTGCCAGCAGTGAAAGCCCCCCGGGAGCGGGATGGGAGACCCAGTACTTC.

Here the CDR3 reads CASSQPTGNNYNEQFF. In nucleotides, the CDR3 is TGCGCCAGCAGCCAACCGACAGGGAACAATTACAATGAGCAGTTCTTC. The genes are TRBV4-1 and TRBJ2-1, with 7 nucleotides matching TRBD1. J gave up 4 bases and V 2 bases, and 8 bases lay outside the gene matches. CDR3 length equals 16 residues. The germline V gene encodes CDR1 MGHRA and CDR2 YSYEKL.

The CDR3 here is CASRANRRGTEEQYF. Written as DNA, the CDR3 is TGTGCCAGCAGGGCCAATCGCAGGGGGACGGAGGAGCAGTACTTC. V and J are TRBV6-5 and TRBJ2-7; TRBD1 matches 7 bases. The trim removed 6 bases at V and 7 bases at J, leaving 15 bases unmatched. Germline V CDR1 and CDR2: MNHEY, SVGAGI. This CDR3 region has 15 residues.

This chain joins TRBV7-9 and TRBJ1-1; D is possibly TRBD1 (6 bases). V was trimmed by 5 bases and J by 11 bases, leaving 24 bases between them. Germline CDR1 SEHNR, CDR2 FQNEAQ (reference sequence). The CDR3 totals 15 residues. The CDR3 DNA reads as TGTGCCAGCAGCCCAAGGGGGGGATTTACGGTGGGTGCTTTCTTT. Protein sequence: CASSPRGGFTVGAFF.

This chain connects TRBV5-4 to TRBJ2-7, with TRBD2 identical over 9 bases. Trimming at V came to 4 bases and at J to 0 bases, leaving 2 bases not matched to a gene. CDR3 size: 14 residues. CDR1 and CDR2 from the germline V gene are SGHNT and YYREEE (reference sequence). In nucleotides, the CDR3 is TGTGCCAGCAGCCAGGGACTAGCCTCCTACGAGCAGTACTTC. Translation gives CASSQGLASYEQYF.

The chain has TRBV4-1 and TRBJ2-3, with 9 bases that match TRBD2. Germline V gives CDR1 MGHRA, CDR2 YSYEKL. V lost 0 bases, J lost 2 bases, and 3 bases stayed unmatched. This CDR3 has 16 amino acids. The CDR3: CASSQDVAGATDTQYF. In nucleotides, the CDR3 is TGCGCCAGCAGCCAAGACGTAGCGGGAGCCACAGATACGCAGTATTTT.

This chain joins TRBV6-5 and TRBJ2-5; 7 bases match TRBD2. Germline V gene sequence: CDR1 MNHEY, CDR2 SVGAGI. J lost 9 bases, V lost 5 bases, and 12 bases had no gene match. The CDR3 sequence is 14 residues long. The CDR3, as DNA: TGTGCCAGCAGTGAATCTCGGGACTACGGGTCCCAGTACTTC. Protein sequence: CASSESRDYGSQYF.

The chain combines TRBV4-1 with TRBJ1-2; 8 bases line up with TRBD1. V dropped 3 bases and J dropped 8; count of bases not matched to a gene: 11. CDR3 length equals 15 residues. The germline CDR1 and CDR2 sequences are MGHRA and YSYEKL. For the CDR3, the DNA is TGCGCCAGCAGCCAGGGGACAGGTGGCAAGCGGGGCTACACCTTC. As protein: CASSQGTGGKRGYTF.

This chain uses TRBV5-1 with TRBJ2-1, with 8 bases that match TRBD1. V dropped 4 bases and J dropped 7; count of bases not matched to a gene: 7. CDR1 is SGHRS, CDR2 YFSETQ, per germline. This CDR3 is 14 amino acids long. The CDR3 here is CASSIGQGNNEQFF. CDR3 sequence (DNA): TGCGCCAGCAGCATAGGACAGGGAAATAATGAGCAGTTCTTC.

The chain recombines TRBV18 with TRBJ1-5; perhaps TRBD1 as D (5 bases). Per the germline V gene, CDR1 is KGHSH and CDR2 is LQKENI. V shed 4 bases and J shed 2 bases, with 18 bases lying between them. The CDR3 is 17 residues long. The CDR3 bases are TGTGCCAGCTCACGTACAGGAGCCCTAGTTGGCAATCAGCCCCAGCATTTT. It is translated as CASSRTGALVGNQPQHF.

The chain links TRBV19 to TRBJ2-3, with 8 bases aligning to TRBD2. This CDR3 region has 16 residues. The J segment lost 4 bases and the V segment lost 6 bases, leaving 12 bases of the junction unmatched. Germline V gives CDR1 LNHDA, CDR2 SQIVND (reference sequence). This CDR3 reads CASRGTSLGRADTQYF. CDR3 nucleotides: TGTGCCAGTAGAGGGACTAGTCTGGGTCGGGCAGATACGCAGTATTTT.

This chain links TRBV10-2 with TRBJ2-7, with 11 bases fitting TRBD2. J lost 5 bases, V lost 6 bases, and 3 bases had no gene match. Germline lookup yields CDR1 WSHSY and CDR2 SAAADI. The CDR3 is made up of 13 amino acids. CDR3: CASRGLAVHEQYF. The CDR3 DNA reads as TGCGCCAGCAGGGGACTAGCGGTCCACGAGCAGTACTTC.

This chain uses TRBV7-8 with TRBJ1-1; no clear D. The CDR3 is 17 amino acids. Trimming shortened V by 7 bases and J by 0 bases, and 21 bases separated the two germline ends. Germline V gene lookup returns CDR1 SGHVS and CDR2 FQNEAQ. In DNA form, the CDR3 reads TGTGCCAGCACCTCGCCGGGGTGGGAAAGTTTGAACACTGAAGCTTTCTTT. Protein: CASTSPGWESLNTEAFF.

The chain is built from TRBV18 and TRBJ2-2; TRBD2 might be the D (5 bases). Between the trimmed V and J ends, which lost 1 base and 7 bases, there was a span of 7 bases. This CDR3 is built from 13 residues. Germline V gene lookup returns CDR1 KGHSH and CDR2 LQKENI. CDR3 protein: CASSPRAGGELFF. The CDR3 DNA follows: TGTGCCAGCTCACCACGCGCGGGCGGGGAGCTGTTTTTT.

This rearrangement joins TRBV18 to TRBJ1-2; D gene uncertain. V was trimmed by 2 bases and J by 5 bases, leaving 6 bases between them. Germline CDR1 is KGHSH and CDR2 is LQKENI. This CDR3 comprises 12 residues. In DNA, the CDR3 is TGTGCCAGCTCACCAGGAGAGTATGGCTACACCTTC. Protein product: CASSPGEYGYTF.

V is TRBV5-5 and J is TRBJ1-5; 10 bases match TRBD1. Unmatched junction bases numbered 9, after V lost 5 bases and J lost 7 bases. This CDR3 has 15 amino acids. The germline CDR1 and CDR2 sequences are SGHKS and YYEKEE (reference sequence). This chain's CDR3 is CASSWDRGIGQPQHF. The CDR3 DNA is TGTGCCAGCAGTTGGGACAGGGGAATTGGACAGCCCCAGCATTTT. Drawing the rest from reference TRBV5-5 and TRBJ1-5, the complete variable domain is DAGVTQSPTHLIKTRGQQVTLRCSPISGHKSVSWYQQVLGQGPQFIFQYYEKEERGRGNFPDRFSARQFPNYSSELNVNALLLGDSALYLCASSWDRGIGQPQHFGDGTRLSIL.

CDR3 region: CASTSDRSYGALHF. The DNA for the CDR3 is TGTGCCAGCACCTCAGACAGGTCATACGGGGCCCTCCACTTT. The chain links TRBV2 to TRBJ1-6; D might be TRBD1 (6 bases). Trimming cost V 7 bases and J 14 bases, with 21 bases left between them. CDR1 is SNHLY and CDR2 is FYNNEI in the germline V gene. The CDR3 consists of 14 residues. Full variable domain (missing parts from reference TRBV2 and TRBJ1-6): EPEVTQTPSHQVTQMGQEVILRCVPISNHLYFYWYRQILGQKVEFLVSFYNNEISEKSEIFDDQFSVERPDGSNFTLKIRSTKLEDSAMYFCASTSDRSYGALHFGNGTRLTVT.